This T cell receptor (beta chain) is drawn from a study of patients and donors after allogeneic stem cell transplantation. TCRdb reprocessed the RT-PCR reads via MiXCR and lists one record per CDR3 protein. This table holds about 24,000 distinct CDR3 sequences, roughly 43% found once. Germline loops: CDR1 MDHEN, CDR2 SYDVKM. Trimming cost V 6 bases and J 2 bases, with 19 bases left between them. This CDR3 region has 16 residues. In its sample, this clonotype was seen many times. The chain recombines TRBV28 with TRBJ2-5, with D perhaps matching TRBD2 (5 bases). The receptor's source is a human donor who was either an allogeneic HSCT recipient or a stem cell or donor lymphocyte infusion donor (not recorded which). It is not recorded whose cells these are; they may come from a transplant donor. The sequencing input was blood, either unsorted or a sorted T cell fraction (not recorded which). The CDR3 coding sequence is TGTGCCAGCAGGCCAAACCCGGGGTACACTCAAGAGACCCAGTACTTC. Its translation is CASRPNPGYTQETQYF.